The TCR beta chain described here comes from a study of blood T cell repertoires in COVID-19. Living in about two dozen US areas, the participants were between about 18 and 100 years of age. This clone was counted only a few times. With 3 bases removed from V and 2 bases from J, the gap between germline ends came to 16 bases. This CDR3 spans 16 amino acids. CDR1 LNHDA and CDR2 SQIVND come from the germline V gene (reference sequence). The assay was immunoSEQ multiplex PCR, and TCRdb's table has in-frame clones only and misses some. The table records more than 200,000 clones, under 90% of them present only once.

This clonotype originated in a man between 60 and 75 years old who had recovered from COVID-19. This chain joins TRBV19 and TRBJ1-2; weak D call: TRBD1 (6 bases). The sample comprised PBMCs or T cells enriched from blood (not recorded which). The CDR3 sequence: CASSITGRAGNYGYTF. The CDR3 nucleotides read TGTGCCAGTAGTATTACAGGGCGAGCTGGAAACTATGGCTACACCTTC.